The 22 T cell receptor beta chains presented below share a single source sample, sequenced in a study of shared clonotypes between healthy human individuals. Generated by immunoSEQ multiplex PCR, the TCRdb table keeps only in-frame clones and is missing some. The sample holds about 2.4 million clones, approximately 94% seen once. The sequenced material came from naive CD4+ T cells from PBMCs. Sample subset: CD45RA+ positively selected. The receptors derive from a man younger than 35 in good health. Some clones in this sample may be carry-over from other donors' samples.

This chain uses TRBV18 with TRBJ2-3; 13 nucleotides match TRBD2. Germline V gene data show CDR1 as KGHSH and CDR2 as LQKENI. The CDR3 runs to 15 residues. The V gene end was trimmed by 7 bases and the J gene end by 0 bases; junction bases not matched to a gene: 1. CDR3 residues: CASLLAGGSTDTQYF. The DNA for the CDR3 is TGTGCCAGCTTACTAGCGGGAGGGAGCACAGATACGCAGTATTTT.

V and J are TRBV10-3 and TRBJ2-1; TRBD2 aligns across 13 bases. Germline V gives CDR1 ENHRY, CDR2 SYGVKD. This CDR3 is built from 18 residues. Losses at the gene ends were 5 bases for V and 4 bases for J; bases not matched to a gene: 11. CDR3 residues: CAISPRTSGSWEYNEQFF. DNA of the CDR3: TGTGCCATCAGTCCTAGGACTAGCGGGAGTTGGGAGTACAATGAGCAGTTCTTC.

This clone appeared once. Within the sample, other DNA sequences also encode this same CDR3. V gene TRBV5-1 combines with J gene TRBJ1-1; the D gene is possibly TRBD1 (5 bases). Germline lookup yields CDR1 SGHRS and CDR2 YFSETQ. The CDR3 runs to 13 residues. The ends were cut back, 0 bases at V and 5 bases at J, with 8 bases in the middle. The CDR3 region has the DNA TGCGCCAGCAGCTTGGAGGGGCGGACTGAAGCTTTCTTT. Its protein is CASSLEGRTEAFF.

The chain couples TRBV10-3 to TRBJ2-7; 9 bases fit TRBD2. V trimming: 1 base; J trimming: 7 bases; junction bases outside the gene matches: 5. The CDR3 runs to 14 residues. Germline CDR1 and CDR2: ENHRY and SYGVKD. CDR3 region: CAISELAGASEQYF. DNA of the CDR3: TGTGCCATCAGTGAGTTAGCGGGAGCGAGTGAGCAGTACTTC.

The chain joins TRBV2 to TRBJ1-2; the D gene is possibly TRBD1 (6 bases). CDR3 length equals 13 residues. The ends were cut back, 6 bases at V and 6 bases at J, with 14 bases in the middle. CDR1 SNHLY and CDR2 FYNNEI come from the germline V gene. The CDR3 sequence is CASSREQGNGYTF. The CDR3 coding sequence is TGTGCCAGCAGCAGGGAACAGGGTAATGGCTACACCTTC. Full variable domain (rest looked up from reference TRBV2 and TRBJ1-2): EPEVTQTPSHQVTQMGQEVILRCVPISNHLYFYWYRQILGQKVEFLVSFYNNEISEKSEIFDDQFSVERPDGSNFTLKIRSTKLEDSAMYFCASSREQGNGYTFGSGTRLTVV.

V is TRBV7-9 and J is TRBJ1-2; 8 nucleotides line up with TRBD1. The CDR3 covers 13 residues. CDR1 and CDR2 (germline): SEHNR, FQNEAQ (reference sequence). J lost 8 bases, V lost 5 bases, and 7 bases had no gene match. The CDR3 loop reads CASSVLQGVGYTF. CDR3 DNA: TGTGCCAGCAGCGTGTTACAGGGGGTAGGCTACACCTTC.

The chain carries TRBV11-1 and TRBJ2-3, with 11 positions matching TRBD2. The CDR3 length is 16 residues. The trim removed 2 bases at V and 5 bases at J, leaving 6 bases unmatched. The germline V gene encodes CDR1 SGHAT and CDR2 FQDESV (reference sequence). This CDR3 is CASSLRSGRVGDTQYF. DNA for the CDR3: TGTGCCAGCAGCTTACGTAGCGGGAGGGTCGGAGATACGCAGTATTTT.

This rearrangement joins TRBV29-1 to TRBJ2-7; 7 positions match TRBD2. This CDR3 has 13 amino acids. J lost 6 bases, V lost 3 bases, and 8 bases had no gene match. Per germline, CDR1 SQVTM and CDR2 ANQGSEA. Written as DNA, the CDR3 is TGCAGCGTTGAGGTGGGCGGGGGTTTCGAGCAGTACTTC. As protein: CSVEVGGGFEQYF.

Details on this clone: Distinct nucleotide sequences in the sample also encode this CDR3. This chain uses TRBV5-1 with TRBJ2-5; 7 bases map to TRBD1. The length of the CDR3 is 14 residues. The germline V gene encodes CDR1 SGHRS and CDR2 YFSETQ. The V and J ends lost 4 bases and 3 bases, in that order; junction bases with no gene match: 6. CDR3 amino acids: CASSPGQLEETQYF. The CDR3 DNA reads as TGCGCCAGCAGCCCGGGACAGCTAGAAGAGACCCAGTACTTC.

This chain uses TRBV20-1 with TRBJ1-4, with 9 positions matching TRBD1. Germline-derived CDR1 and CDR2 are DFQATT and SNEGSKA (reference sequence). There are 11 residues in the CDR3. The CDR3 loop is CSGQGREKLFF. The CDR3 DNA sequence: TGCAGCGGACAGGGGCGGGAAAAACTGTTTTTT.

The rearrangement uses TRBV5-1 and TRBJ1-6; maybe TRBD1 (6 bases). Germline CDR1 reads SGHRS; CDR2 reads YFSETQ. V was shortened by 7 bases and J by 10 bases, with 18 bases between the two germline ends. The CDR3 is 14 residues long. In DNA, the CDR3 is TGCGCCAGCCGCCTGGGGGCAGGGCAGTCACCCCTCCACTTT. It encodes CASRLGAGQSPLHF.

The V call is TRBV7-9, the J call TRBJ1-2; TRBD1 aligns across 12 bases. Germline CDR1 is SEHNR and CDR2 is FQNEAQ (reference sequence). The V gene end was trimmed by 5 bases and the J gene end by 4 bases; junction bases not matched to a gene: 8. The CDR3 spans 16 residues. The DNA for the CDR3 is TGTGCCAGCAGCCCCACTGGGACAGGGGGCATCTATGGCTACACCTTC. Translation: CASSPTGTGGIYGYTF.

The chain couples TRBV6-4 to TRBJ2-1; TRBD2 matches 9 bases. Germline-derived CDR1 and CDR2 are MRHNA and SNTAGT. The CDR3 totals 15 residues. V lost 3 bases, J lost 4 bases, and 4 bases stayed unmatched. In DNA form, the CDR3 reads TGTGCCAGCAGTGAAGGGCTAGCGGGGTACAATGAGCAGTTCTTC. Its translation is CASSEGLAGYNEQFF.

The chain uses TRBV25-1 and TRBJ2-1; D gene unclear. The CDR3 runs 10 residues. Germline CDR1 reads MGHDK; CDR2 reads SYGVNS. The germline V and J ends were trimmed by 9 bases and 8 bases, with 8 bases remaining between them. The CDR3 here is CARAGDEQFF. CDR3 nucleotide sequence: TGTGCCAGGGCTGGGGATGAGCAGTTCTTC.

This chain links TRBV9 with TRBJ1-2; possible D gene TRBD1, 6 bases. From germline, CDR1 is SGDLS and CDR2 YYNGEE. V dropped 4 bases and J dropped 1 base, with 11 bases sitting between them. The CDR3 runs 14 residues. CDR3 sequence: CASSPGQYNYGYTF. The CDR3 region has the DNA TGTGCCAGCAGCCCAGGACAGTATAACTATGGCTACACCTTC.

The V gene is TRBV19, the J gene TRBJ1-4; 10 bases fit TRBD1. CDR3 length: 17 amino acids. V dropped 7 bases and J dropped 7; count of bases not matched to a gene: 15. Germline CDR1 reads LNHDA; CDR2 reads SQIVND (reference sequence). The CDR3 sequence: CASKNPPGTGEVEKLFF. CDR3 DNA sequence: TGTGCCAGTAAAAACCCCCCCGGGACAGGGGAAGTTGAAAAACTGTTTTTT.

This clone was observed once. This chain links TRBV6-6 with TRBJ2-7; D call uncertain. The CDR3 spans 14 residues. Germline V gene sequence: CDR1 MNHNY, CDR2 SVGAGI (reference sequence). V was clipped by 4 bases and J by 3 bases, with 13 bases between them. The CDR3 DNA reads TGTGCCAGCAGTTTACCTATAAGGCTCTACGAGCAGTACTTC. Its translation is CASSLPIRLYEQYF.

The rearrangement joins TRBV5-1 to TRBJ2-5; 9 bases align to TRBD1. Germline V lookup: CDR1 SGHRS, CDR2 YFSETQ. This CDR3 has 15 amino acids. V gave up 4 bases and J gave up 4 bases; unmatched junction bases: 8. The CDR3 DNA follows: TGCGCCAGCAGCGGGCTACAGGGGGCGGGAGAGACCCAGTACTTC. The encoded protein is CASSGLQGAGETQYF. Full variable domain (rest looked up from reference TRBV5-1 and TRBJ2-5): KAGVTQTPRYLIKTRGQQVTLSCSPISGHRSVSWYQQTPGQGLQFLFEYFSETQRNKGNFPGRFSGRQFSNSRSEMNVSTLELGDSALYLCASSGLQGAGETQYFGPGTRLLVL.

This clone was seen only once. The chain has TRBV2 and TRBJ1-6; D is ambiguous. There are 15 residues in the CDR3. Looked up from germline, CDR1 is SNHLY and CDR2 is FYNNEI. The germline V and J ends were trimmed by 2 bases and 5 bases, with 10 bases remaining between them. The CDR3: CASSESTVNNSPLHF. Here the CDR3 DNA reads TGTGCCAGCAGTGAATCGACGGTAAATAATTCACCCCTCCACTTT.

V gene TRBV5-4 combines with J gene TRBJ1-4, with no clear D. Per the germline V gene, CDR1 is SGHNT and CDR2 is YYREEE (reference sequence). The CDR3 covers 12 residues. V dropped 0 bases and J dropped 9 bases, with 6 bases sitting between them. The CDR3 loop reads CASSLGGQKLFF. The CDR3 DNA sequence: TGTGCCAGCAGCTTGGGGGGTCAAAAACTGTTTTTT.

As regards this clone: Different DNA sequences within this sample yield the same CDR3. The rearrangement uses TRBV18 and TRBJ1-2; 7 positions match TRBD1. Germline V CDR1 and CDR2: KGHSH, LQKENI. The CDR3 has 15 residues. V trimming: 1 base; J trimming: 3 bases; junction bases outside the gene matches: 5. CDR3 coding DNA: TGTGCCAGCTCACCACAGGGGGCCCCTGACTATGGCTACACCTTC. Its translation is CASSPQGAPDYGYTF. Combining the CDR3 with reference TRBV18 and TRBJ1-2 gives the whole variable domain NAGVMQNPRHLVRRRGQEARLRCSPMKGHSHVYWYRQLPEEGLKFMVYLQKENIIDESGMPKERFSAEFPKEGPSILRIQQVVRGDSAAYFCASSPQGAPDYGYTFGSGTRLTVV.

The chain combines TRBV5-1 with TRBJ2-7; D may be TRBD1 (6 bases). This CDR3 is built from 15 residues. V lost 0 bases and J lost 4, with 14 bases in between. From germline, CDR1 is SGHRS and CDR2 YFSETQ. In nucleotides, the CDR3 is TGCGCCAGCAGCTTGGATCTAGGGGGAAGGTACGAGCAGTACTTC. Translation: CASSLDLGGRYEQYF.